These 25 T cell receptor beta chains were all obtained from the same sample, sequenced in a study of control samples from healthy donors and cancer patients. Generated by immunoSEQ multiplex PCR, the TCRdb table keeps only in-frame clones and is missing some. This table has 150,000 or so clones, about 93% appearing once. Sequences were obtained from blood. These receptor sequences come from a woman aged 55-69 years in good health.

The chain couples TRBV10-3 to TRBJ1-5; D ambiguous. There are 12 residues in the CDR3. The V end was cut by 6 bases, the J end by 5 bases, with 8 bases between. Germline V lookup: CDR1 ENHRY, CDR2 SYGVKD. This CDR3 is CAIRGGDQPQHF. CDR3 bases: TGTGCCATCAGGGGCGGGGATCAGCCCCAGCATTTT.

V is TRBV5-6 and J is TRBJ1-6, with D possibly being TRBD1 (5 bases). The V end was cut by 4 bases, the J end by 9 bases, with 14 bases between. CDR1 and CDR2 from the germline V gene are SGHDT and YYEEEE. The CDR3 contains 14 residues. The CDR3 DNA is TGTGCCAGCAGCCTATCGGGGCCTGGTTCACCCCTCCACTTT. Translation: CASSLSGPGSPLHF. The variable domain in full, completed from reference TRBV5-6 and TRBJ1-6, reads DAGVTQSPTHLIKTRGQQVTLRCSPKSGHDTVSWYQQALGQGPQFIFQYYEEEERQRGNFPDRFSGHQFPNYSSELNVNALLLGDSALYLCASSLSGPGSPLHFGNGTRLTVT.

This clone was recorded a few times. The chain combines TRBV5-1 with TRBJ2-5; 15 bases map to TRBD2. This CDR3 region has 18 residues. From germline, CDR1 is SGHRS and CDR2 YFSETQ. Losses at the gene ends were 7 bases for V and 1 base for J; bases not matched to a gene: 11. The CDR3 DNA sequence: TGCGCCAGCGGTACCGGGACTAGCGGGGGGCCGACCCAAGAGACCCAGTACTTC. Its translation is CASGTGTSGGPTQETQYF.

V gene TRBV7-9 combines with J gene TRBJ1-2, with 7 positions matching TRBD1. V shed 5 bases, J shed 7 bases, and the junction held 7 bases outside the gene matches. This CDR3 comprises 13 residues. The germline V gene has CDR1 SEHNR and CDR2 FQNEAQ (reference sequence). The CDR3, as DNA: TGTGCCAGCAGCCTCCAAAACAGGGGTGGCTACACCTTC. This encodes CASSLQNRGGYTF.

The CDR3 spells CASTTQTGDQETQYF. The CDR3 DNA sequence: TGCGCCAGCACCACCCAAACAGGGGACCAAGAGACCCAGTACTTC. This sequence joins TRBV5-1 and TRBJ2-5; 7 bases agree with TRBD1. The germline V gene has CDR1 SGHRS and CDR2 YFSETQ. V dropped 6 bases and J dropped 0; count of bases not matched to a gene: 8. CDR3 length: 15 amino acids.

The chain has TRBV2 and TRBJ1-1, with D perhaps matching TRBD1 (6 bases). Germline V gives CDR1 SNHLY, CDR2 FYNNEI. CDR3 length: 16 amino acids. V was cut by 6 bases and J by 1 base, with 18 bases left in between. CDR3 sequence (DNA): TGTGCCAGCAGCCAGGACAGCCGGCTGGGGAACACTGAAGCTTTCTTT. This gives the protein CASSQDSRLGNTEAFF.

The chain uses TRBV12-3 or TRBV12-4 and TRBJ1-5; no firm D call. Trimming shortened V by 5 bases and J by 4 bases, and 9 bases separated the two germline ends. CDR3 size: 13 residues. DNA of the CDR3: TGTGCCAGCAGTACCGGGATGAATCAGCCCCAGCATTTT. It yields the protein CASSTGMNQPQHF.

V is TRBV10-2 and J is TRBJ1-5; possibly TRBD1 for D (5 bases). Germline V gene data show CDR1 as WSHSY and CDR2 as SAAADI. This CDR3 has 13 amino acids. Deletions cut 2 bases from V and 4 bases from J, with 6 bases between. DNA for the CDR3: TGCGCCAGCAGTGAGACAGGTAATCAGCCCCAGCATTTT. Its protein product is CASSETGNQPQHF.

The chain employs TRBV19 and TRBJ1-2; the D gene is possibly TRBD1 (5 bases). The germline V gene has CDR1 LNHDA and CDR2 SQIVND (reference sequence). The V end was cut by 7 bases, the J end by 4 bases, with 16 bases between. The CDR3 length is 14 residues. CDR3 DNA: TGTGCCAGTACCGAGCGGGGGGGTCCCTATGGCTACACCTTC. Protein sequence: CASTERGGPYGYTF.

In this sample, this clone turned up once. V is TRBV24-1 and J is TRBJ2-1; 8 positions agree with TRBD1. The germline V gene has CDR1 KGHDR and CDR2 SFDVKD. This CDR3 spans 17 amino acids. V was clipped by 6 bases and J by 7 bases; unmatched bases: 16. CDR3 residues: CATSPGTGPRGLNEQFF. The CDR3 region has the DNA TGTGCCACCAGTCCCGGGACAGGTCCAAGGGGTTTGAATGAGCAGTTCTTC.

In its sample, this clone was seen once. Within the sample, other DNA sequences also encode this same CDR3. The gene calls are TRBV7-9 and TRBJ1-1; the D gene is possibly TRBD1 (5 bases). CDR1 is SEHNR, CDR2 FQNEAQ, per germline (reference sequence). Trimming shortened V by 1 base and J by 3 bases, and 21 bases separated the two germline ends. The CDR3 runs to 18 residues. The DNA of the CDR3 is TGTGCCAGCAGCTTAGAAGGTCGAGGGCGGGGGATATACACTGAAGCTTTCTTT. Translation gives CASSLEGRGRGIYTEAFF. The full variable domain, completed using reference TRBV7-9 and TRBJ1-1, is DTGVSQNPRHKITKRGQNVTFRCDPISEHNRLYWYRQTLGQGPEFLTYFQNEAQLEKSRLLSDRFSAERPKGSFSTLEIQRTEQGDSAMYLCASSLEGRGRGIYTEAFFGQGTRLTVV.

V gene TRBV27 combines with J gene TRBJ2-6; D gene unclear. The CDR3 contains 13 residues. Germline V gives CDR1 MNHEY, CDR2 SMNVEV (reference sequence). The V gene lost 6 bases and the J gene lost 0 bases, with 3 bases spanning the gap. As DNA, the CDR3 is TGTGCCAGCAGACTCTCTGGGGCCAACGTCCTGACTTTC. It yields the protein CASRLSGANVLTF.

The chain employs TRBV3-1 (or the pseudogene TRBV3-2) and TRBJ2-5; D might be TRBD2 (5 bases). The CDR3 consists of 13 residues. The germline V and J ends were trimmed by 1 base and 13 bases, with 16 bases remaining between them. The germline gives CDR1 LGHDT, CDR2 YNNKEL (reference sequence). DNA of the CDR3: TGTGCCAGCAGCCAAGGAGCGTCGGGGTCAAGGTACTTC. Protein sequence: CASSQGASGSRYF.

CDR3 residues: CAIRRAALNTEAFF. The CDR3, as DNA: TGTGCCATCAGAAGAGCGGCGTTGAACACTGAAGCTTTCTTT. The chain combines TRBV10-3 with TRBJ1-1; no firm D call. This CDR3 is built from 14 residues. Germline assignment: CDR1 ENHRY and CDR2 SYGVKD. V was trimmed by 6 bases and J by 0 bases, leaving 11 bases between them.

In nucleotides, the CDR3 is TGCAGCGTTGAAGGGGGGTCTCGGTATGGCTACACCTTC. Residues: CSVEGGSRYGYTF. V and J are TRBV29-1 and TRBJ1-2; TRBD1 might be the D (5 bases). Germline CDR1 is SQVTM and CDR2 is ANQGSEA. This CDR3 is 13 amino acids long. V shed 1 base and J shed 5 bases, with 11 bases lying between them.

The J gene is TRBJ2-5, the V gene TRBV2; 9 bases match TRBD1. Germline loops: CDR1 SNHLY, CDR2 FYNNEI. CDR3 length equals 15 residues. The ends lost 3 bases at V and 12 bases at J; junction bases unmatched: 14. This CDR3 reads CASSDGQGNIPPKYF. The CDR3 DNA reads as TGTGCCAGCAGTGACGGACAGGGGAACATCCCGCCCAAGTACTTC.

The rearrangement links TRBV3-1 (or the pseudogene TRBV3-2) to TRBJ2-1; D unresolved. The V gene lost 7 bases and the J gene lost 8 bases, with 3 bases spanning the gap. CDR3 length: 9 residues. From germline, CDR1 is LGHDT and CDR2 YNNKEL (reference sequence). The CDR3 DNA follows: TGTGCCAGCATCCATGAGCAGTTCTTC. Its translation is CASIHEQFF.

This chain links TRBV3-1 (or the pseudogene TRBV3-2) with TRBJ1-2; perhaps TRBD1 as D (5 bases). V lost 2 bases to trimming and J lost 14 bases, with 21 bases between them. CDR1 is LGHDT and CDR2 is YNNKEL in the germline V gene (reference sequence). CDR3 length: 14 amino acids. The CDR3 is CASSQTPGGVGRTF. The CDR3 DNA reads as TGTGCCAGCAGCCAAACCCCAGGCGGGGTGGGACGTACCTTC.

This clone has only one observation. V gene TRBV25-1 combines with J gene TRBJ2-1, with D maybe TRBD2 (6 bases). V gave up 3 bases and J gave up 6 bases, with 9 bases separating them. CDR1 MGHDK and CDR2 SYGVNS come from the germline V gene. CDR3 length: 13 residues. CDR3 region: CASSDGGTNEQFF. The CDR3, as DNA: TGTGCCAGCAGTGATGGAGGGACCAATGAGCAGTTCTTC.

Details on this clone: The junction differs from germline at one of its ends, possibly a read error. The chain recombines TRBV6-5 with TRBJ2-7, with D possibly TRBD2 on 5 matching bases. Per germline, CDR1 MNHEY and CDR2 SVGAGI. The CDR3 runs 12 residues. The CDR3 sequence: CASDSPAVLSTF. CDR3 bases: TGTGCCAGCGACTCCCCAGCGGTACTCAGCACCTTC.

The chain joins TRBV4-3 to TRBJ2-7; 7 bases line up with TRBD1. This CDR3 comprises 15 residues. Trimming cost V 4 bases and J 5 bases; bases outside gene matches: 11. Looked up from germline, CDR1 is LGHNA and CDR2 is YSLEER. The DNA for the CDR3 is TGCGCCAGCAGCCTTTCCTGGACAGGACCTAACGAGCAGTACTTC. Its protein is CASSLSWTGPNEQYF.

The chain recombines TRBV29-1 with TRBJ1-1; the D is unclear. In germline, CDR1 is SQVTM, CDR2 ANQGSEA. V was shortened by 6 bases and J by 0 bases, with 5 bases between the two germline ends. CDR3 length: 11 amino acids. DNA of the CDR3: TGCAGCGTGGGGATGAACACTGAAGCTTTCTTT. Amino acid sequence: CSVGMNTEAFF.

This chain connects TRBV19 to TRBJ1-2; weak D call: TRBD1 (6 bases). Germline lookup yields CDR1 LNHDA and CDR2 SQIVND (reference sequence). Deletions cut 6 bases from V and 0 bases from J, with 14 bases between. This CDR3 comprises 15 residues. The CDR3 loop reads CASREGTPANYGYTF. CDR3 DNA: TGTGCCAGTAGGGAAGGGACACCAGCTAACTATGGCTACACCTTC.

The chain carries TRBV5-4 and TRBJ1-1; D remains unclear. The CDR3 is 12 amino acids. The V gene's germline CDR1 is SGHNT and CDR2 YYREEE (reference sequence). V was cut by 4 bases and J by 5 bases, with 9 bases left in between. The chain's CDR3 is CASSEGQTEAFF. Written as DNA, the CDR3 is TGTGCCAGCAGCGAAGGTCAGACTGAAGCTTTCTTT.

V and J are TRBV6-5 and TRBJ1-2; 8 bases agree with TRBD1. The germline CDR1 and CDR2 sequences are MNHEY and SVGAGI. CDR3 length equals 16 residues. Trimming took 2 bases from V and 8 from J; bases not matched to a gene: 13. The CDR3, as DNA: TGTGCCAGCAGTTACGCGTCGCGACAGGGGACCGGCGGCTACACCTTC. It yields the protein CASSYASRQGTGGYTF.